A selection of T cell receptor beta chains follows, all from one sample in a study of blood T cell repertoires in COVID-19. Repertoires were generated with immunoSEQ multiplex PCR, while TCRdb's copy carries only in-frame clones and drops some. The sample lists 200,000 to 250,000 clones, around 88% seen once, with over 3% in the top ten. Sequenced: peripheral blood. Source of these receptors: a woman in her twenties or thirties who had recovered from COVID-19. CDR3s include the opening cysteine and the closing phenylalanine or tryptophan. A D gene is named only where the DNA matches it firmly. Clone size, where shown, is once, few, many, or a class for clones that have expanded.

cdr3_nt: TGTGCCAGCAGTGAACTAGCGGGGGGGCAAGAGACCCAGTACTTC; cdr3_aa: CASSELAGGQETQYF; j_call: TRBJ2-5; clone_size: few; d_call: TRBD2; v_call: TRBV6-1
cdr3_nt: TGTGCCAGCAGCCCGCGACAGGGTACGAACACTGAAGCTTTCTTT; cdr3_aa: CASSPRQGTNTEAFF; j_call: TRBJ1-1; clone_size: -; d_call: TRBD1; v_call: TRBV9
cdr3_nt: TGCGCCAGCAGCTTGGGTCTGGCCTTCCGGAGGGGAGTGAACACTGAAGCTTTCTTT; cdr3_aa: CASSLGLAFRRGVNTEAFF; j_call: TRBJ1-1; clone_size: -; d_call: -; v_call: TRBV5-1
cdr3_nt: TGTGCCAGCAGTAAGGGGCTATCTGGGGCCAACGTCCTGACTTTC; cdr3_aa: CASSKGLSGANVLTF; j_call: TRBJ2-6; clone_size: -; d_call: -; v_call: TRBV6-5
cdr3_nt: TGTGCCAGTGGTCTAGCGGGGGGAGGAGAGACCCAGTACTTC; cdr3_aa: CASGLAGGGETQYF; j_call: TRBJ2-5; clone_size: once; d_call: TRBD2; v_call: TRBV19
cdr3_nt: TGTGCCAGCAGCCTACTAGCGTCTAGCACAGATACGCAGTATTTT; cdr3_aa: CASSLLASSTDTQYF; j_call: TRBJ2-3; clone_size: -; d_call: TRBD2; v_call: TRBV7-9
cdr3_nt: TGTGCCAGCAGTGAAAAGACAGGGGTGATTCGCACTGAAGCTTTCTTT; cdr3_aa: CASSEKTGVIRTEAFF; j_call: TRBJ1-1; clone_size: -; d_call: TRBD1; v_call: TRBV6-1
cdr3_nt: TGTGCCATCAGTGATTTACAGGAGTTGAACACCGGGGAGCTGTTTTTT; cdr3_aa: CAISDLQELNTGELFF; j_call: TRBJ2-2; clone_size: few; d_call: -; v_call: TRBV10-3
cdr3_nt: TGTGCCAGCAGGGCAACAGGGAGCTCTGAAGCTTTCTTT; cdr3_aa: CASRATGSSEAFF; j_call: TRBJ1-1; clone_size: -; d_call: -; v_call: TRBV6-5
cdr3_nt: TGTGCCAGCTCACAAGAGGAGAGCTCCTACAATGAGCAGTTCTTC; cdr3_aa: CASSQEESSYNEQFF; j_call: TRBJ2-1; clone_size: once; d_call: -; v_call: TRBV18
cdr3_nt: TGCGCCAGCAGTGATGACGCTAGCGAGCCGTTCTTC; cdr3_aa: CASSDDASEPFF; j_call: TRBJ2-1; clone_size: -; d_call: -; v_call: TRBV10-1
cdr3_nt: TGTGCCAGCAGCTTTAGGACAGGGGGACTCACAGATACGCAGTATTTT; cdr3_aa: CASSFRTGGLTDTQYF; j_call: TRBJ2-3; clone_size: few; d_call: TRBD1; v_call: TRBV7-2
cdr3_nt: TGTGCCAGCAGCAATTGCTCGTCAAGGGGCCAGAGCAATCAGCCCCAGCATTTT; cdr3_aa: CASSNCSSRGQSNQPQHF; j_call: TRBJ1-5; clone_size: -; d_call: -; v_call: TRBV21-1
cdr3_nt: TGTGCCAGCCAGTGGGCGGGGGAACCGTACTTC; cdr3_aa: CASQWAGEPYF; j_call: TRBJ2-7; clone_size: -; d_call: TRBD2; v_call: TRBV6-5
cdr3_nt: TGTGCCAGTAGTAGCCTAAGTAGCACAGATACGCAGTATTTT; cdr3_aa: CASSSLSSTDTQYF; j_call: TRBJ2-3; clone_size: -; d_call: -; v_call: TRBV19
cdr3_nt: TGTGCCACCCGGTGGGGAGACAATGAGCAGTTCTTC; cdr3_aa: CATRWGDNEQFF; j_call: TRBJ2-1; clone_size: -; d_call: -; v_call: TRBV25-1
cdr3_nt: TGTGCCAGCAGCAGCGGACTAGCGGACAATGAGCAGTTCTTC; cdr3_aa: CASSSGLADNEQFF; j_call: TRBJ2-1; clone_size: -; d_call: TRBD2; v_call: TRBV9
cdr3_nt: TGTGCCAGCTCACCACCGCACAGGGGGGGGAATGAGCAGTTCTTC; cdr3_aa: CASSPPHRGGNEQFF; j_call: TRBJ2-1; clone_size: -; d_call: -; v_call: TRBV18
cdr3_nt: TGTGCCAGCAGCTTAGCGGGAGGGGGAACCGGGGAGCTGTTTTTT; cdr3_aa: CASSLAGGGTGELFF; j_call: TRBJ2-2; clone_size: -; d_call: -; v_call: TRBV7-6
cdr3_nt: TGCGCCAGCAGGATCGGTCCCGCCTATGGCTACACCTTC; cdr3_aa: CASRIGPAYGYTF; j_call: TRBJ1-2; clone_size: -; d_call: -; v_call: TRBV5-1
cdr3_nt: TGTGCCAGCAGACAGGTGGATGAGCAGTTCTTC; cdr3_aa: CASRQVDEQFF; j_call: TRBJ2-1; clone_size: -; d_call: -; v_call: TRBV6-5
cdr3_nt: TGCGCCAGCAGCTGGGGACAGTCCACAGATACGCAGTATTTT; cdr3_aa: CASSWGQSTDTQYF; j_call: TRBJ2-3; clone_size: -; d_call: TRBD1; v_call: TRBV5-1
cdr3_nt: TGTGCCAGCTCACCAACAACAGGGTCCCTCAACAATGAGCAGTTCTTC; cdr3_aa: CASSPTTGSLNNEQFF; j_call: TRBJ2-1; clone_size: -; d_call: -; v_call: TRBV18
cdr3_nt: TGTGCCAGTACCAGGGCTCCAGGGTCCTCAGTCCCAGATACGCAGTATTTT; cdr3_aa: CASTRAPGSSVPDTQYF; j_call: TRBJ2-3; clone_size: -; d_call: -; v_call: TRBV19
cdr3_nt: TGTGCCAGCAGCCCACGGCAGGACTCTGGGGCCAACGTCCTGACTTTC; cdr3_aa: CASSPRQDSGANVLTF; j_call: TRBJ2-6; clone_size: -; d_call: -; v_call: TRBV4-2
cdr3_nt: TGTGCCATCAGTGAGTCGCGGGCTAACTATGGCTACACCTTC; cdr3_aa: CAISESRANYGYTF; j_call: TRBJ1-2; clone_size: -; d_call: -; v_call: TRBV10-3
cdr3_nt: TGTGCCAGCAGGGACAGCTACAATGAGCAGTTCTTC; cdr3_aa: CASRDSYNEQFF; j_call: TRBJ2-1; clone_size: -; d_call: -; v_call: TRBV2
cdr3_nt: TGTGCCAGCAGCGCGACAGGTGATTCCAATTCACCCCTCCACTTT; cdr3_aa: CASSATGDSNSPLHF; j_call: TRBJ1-6; clone_size: few; d_call: -; v_call: TRBV7-6
cdr3_nt: TGCGCCAGCAGCCAAGCTCGGGGGGTTCAGCCCCAGCATTTT; cdr3_aa: CASSQARGVQPQHF; j_call: TRBJ1-5; clone_size: many; d_call: -; v_call: TRBV4-3
cdr3_nt: TGTGCCAGCAGCCCGGGACTAGCAGGGGCGTATACGCAGTATTTT; cdr3_aa: CASSPGLAGAYTQYF; j_call: TRBJ2-3; clone_size: -; d_call: TRBD2; v_call: TRBV3-1/TRBV3-2
cdr3_nt: TGTGCCAGCAGTTACTCCCGGGTCGCCTACGAGCAGTACTTC; cdr3_aa: CASSYSRVAYEQYF; j_call: TRBJ2-7; clone_size: -; d_call: -; v_call: TRBV6-5
cdr3_nt: TGTGCCAGCGAAGTAGAACTGACAGAAGGAACCTACGAGCAGTACTTC; cdr3_aa: CASEVELTEGTYEQYF; j_call: TRBJ2-7; clone_size: -; d_call: -; v_call: TRBV2
cdr3_nt: TGTGCCAGCAGCCAAACAGGGGTGGTGTCGGGGGCCAACGTCCTGACTTTC; cdr3_aa: CASSQTGVVSGANVLTF; j_call: TRBJ2-6; clone_size: -; d_call: TRBD1; v_call: TRBV7-3
cdr3_nt: TGTGCCAGCAGCCAAGTTGGCAGCGGGGGTTTTTCGGATACGCAGTATTTT; cdr3_aa: CASSQVGSGGFSDTQYF; j_call: TRBJ2-3; clone_size: once; d_call: TRBD2; v_call: TRBV4-2
cdr3_nt: TGTGCCAGCAGCTCCGACAGGGCCGGCGGCTACACCTTC; cdr3_aa: CASSSDRAGGYTF; j_call: TRBJ1-2; clone_size: -; d_call: TRBD1; v_call: TRBV7-2
cdr3_nt: TGTGCCAGCAGTGAAGGACAGGGTGCATTCTATGGCTACACCTTC; cdr3_aa: CASSEGQGAFYGYTF; j_call: TRBJ1-2; clone_size: -; d_call: TRBD1; v_call: TRBV6-1
cdr3_nt: TGTGCCAGCTCAGCGACAGGAGCGAACACTGAAGCTTTCTTT; cdr3_aa: CASSATGANTEAFF; j_call: TRBJ1-1; clone_size: -; d_call: -; v_call: TRBV18
cdr3_nt: TGTGCCAGCAGTGAGTCCGGGACAGGGGGCTCCTATGGCTACACCTTC; cdr3_aa: CASSESGTGGSYGYTF; j_call: TRBJ1-2; clone_size: -; d_call: TRBD1; v_call: TRBV6-1
cdr3_nt: TGCGCCAGCAGCCAAGCTCGGGGGAATGAAAAACTGTTTTTT; cdr3_aa: CASSQARGNEKLFF; j_call: TRBJ1-4; clone_size: -; d_call: -; v_call: TRBV4-3
cdr3_nt: TGTGCCAGCAGTGATGGCGGGGGGGAGACCCAGTACTTC; cdr3_aa: CASSDGGGETQYF; j_call: TRBJ2-5; clone_size: once; d_call: TRBD2; v_call: TRBV2
cdr3_nt: TGTGCCACCAGCAGAGATTTTGCGATTTCTGGTAGCAATCAGCCCCAGCATTTT; cdr3_aa: CATSRDFAISGSNQPQHF; j_call: TRBJ1-5; clone_size: -; d_call: -; v_call: TRBV15
cdr3_nt: TGCGCCAGCAGCCAAGTGGCGGCCTCTGGGGCCAACGTCCTGACTTTC; cdr3_aa: CASSQVAASGANVLTF; j_call: TRBJ2-6; clone_size: once; d_call: -; v_call: TRBV4-1
cdr3_nt: TGTGCCAGCAGTTACTTTCTAGGGGAGCTGTTTTTT; cdr3_aa: CASSYFLGELFF; j_call: TRBJ2-2; clone_size: -; d_call: -; v_call: TRBV6-5